This TCR beta chain was identified in a study of cytomegalovirus exposure and HLA in healthy donors. CDR3 length: 14 amino acids. CDR1 and CDR2 from the germline V gene are MNHEY and SVGAGI. With 5 bases removed from V and 5 bases from J, the gap between germline ends came to 13 bases. Concerning this clone itself: As yet, its antigen is unknown.

Primers for the PCR totalled 60 Vbeta and 13 Jbeta. Assay: immunoSEQ multiplex PCR; the TCRdb copy retains only in-frame clones and omits some. The sample carries roughly 75,000 clones, approximately 80% recorded once. The study, taken as a whole, reports: Apparent HLA restriction characterized most CMV-associated TCR beta chains in a later analysis. Some highly shared sequence variants likely arose as a pipeline artifact. Most sequenced TCRs were rare (though some public TCRs occurred in many donors).

This sequence originates from a man between 70 and 80 years old in good health and CMV-seropositive. V and J are TRBV6-5 and TRBJ1-5; D call uncertain. Input material: PBMCs. The DNA of the CDR3 is TGTGCCAGCAGTCACGACGGGAGGGATCAGCCCCAGCATTTT. The encoded protein is CASSHDGRDQPQHF.